This T cell receptor (beta chain) was captured in a study of CD8+ T cells in alopecia areata. Trimming cost V 0 bases and J 8 bases, with 11 bases left between them. This CDR3 is 14 amino acids long. The germline CDR1 and CDR2 sequences are LGHNA and YSLEER. Following RNA extraction, reverse transcription yielded cDNA that acted as the sequencing template. Sequencing used immunoSEQ multiplex PCR; TCRdb keeps in-frame clones, though not all of them. The repertoire holds around 35,000 clones, around 59% seen once, with approximately 40% in the top ten. This TCR derives from a human donor with alopecia areata. The V call is TRBV4-3, the J call TRBJ2-1; D is unclear. The material sequenced was NKG2D-high CD8+ T cells sorted from blood. Here the CDR3 reads CASSQEVGVYEQFF. Here the CDR3 DNA reads TGCGCCAGCAGCCAAGAGGTTGGGGTCTATGAGCAGTTCTTC.